Presented here are 4 T cell receptor beta chains from one specimen sequenced in a study of shared clonotypes between healthy human individuals. The protocol was immunoSEQ multiplex PCR, while the TCRdb copy is restricted to in-frame clones and leaves out a portion. The sample contains about 990,000 clones, approximately 80% of which appear only once. Sequencing used memory CD4+ T cells from PBMCs. Subset meaning: CD45RA-negative fraction. The receptors were sampled from a man aged 18 to 29 in good health. Some clones in this sample may be carry-over from other donors' samples.

The CDR3 region is CASTPGRTGGGDTQYF. For the CDR3, the DNA is TGTGCCAGTACTCCCGGTAGGACAGGGGGCGGAGATACGCAGTATTTT. The chain combines TRBV19 with TRBJ2-3; 11 bases fit TRBD1. The CDR3 spans 16 residues. The V gene's germline CDR1 is LNHDA and CDR2 SQIVND (reference sequence). The V gene end was trimmed by 7 bases and the J gene end by 5 bases; junction bases not matched to a gene: 11.

V gene TRBV11-2 combines with J gene TRBJ1-1; no clear D. The CDR3 extends over 12 amino acids. From germline, CDR1 is SGHAT and CDR2 FQNNGV. Trimming shortened V by 4 bases and J by 7 bases, and 10 bases separated the two germline ends. The chain's CDR3 is CASSSLGFEAFF. The DNA of the CDR3 is TGTGCCAGCAGCTCCCTGGGGTTTGAAGCTTTCTTT.

The rearrangement uses TRBV4-1 and TRBJ1-1; the match to TRBD1 covers 9 bases. V shed 4 bases and J 4 bases; nucleotides not matched to a gene: 4. CDR3 length equals 14 residues. Germline V gene lookup returns CDR1 MGHRA and CDR2 YSYEKL. The CDR3 here is CASSLTGGGTEAFF. The DNA for the CDR3 is TGCGCCAGCAGCCTGACAGGGGGGGGCACTGAAGCTTTCTTT.

The V call is TRBV5-4, the J call TRBJ1-1, with 8 bases lining up with TRBD1. Germline V gives CDR1 SGHNT, CDR2 YYREEE (reference sequence). The length of the CDR3 is 15 residues. After removal of 3 bases from V and 5 bases from J, the junction contained 9 bases not matched to a gene. This CDR3 is CASSYTRQGWTEAFF. The CDR3 DNA is TGTGCCAGCAGCTATACCCGACAGGGGTGGACTGAAGCTTTCTTT.